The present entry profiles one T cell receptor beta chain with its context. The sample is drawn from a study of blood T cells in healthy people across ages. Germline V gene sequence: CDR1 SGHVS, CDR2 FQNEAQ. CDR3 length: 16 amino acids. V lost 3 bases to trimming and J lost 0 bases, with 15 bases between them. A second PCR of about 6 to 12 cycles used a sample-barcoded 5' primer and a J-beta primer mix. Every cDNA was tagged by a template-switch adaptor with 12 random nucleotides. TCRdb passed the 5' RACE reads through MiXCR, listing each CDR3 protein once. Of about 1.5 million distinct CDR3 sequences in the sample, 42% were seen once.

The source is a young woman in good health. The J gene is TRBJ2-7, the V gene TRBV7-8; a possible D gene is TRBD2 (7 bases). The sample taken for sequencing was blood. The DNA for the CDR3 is TGTGCCAGCAGCTTCCCGACTAGCAGGGGCTCCTACGAGCAGTACTTC. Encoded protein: CASSFPTSRGSYEQYF.